The 11 T cell receptor beta chains reported below all come from one sample, sequenced in a study of CD8+ T cells in alopecia areata. RNA extraction was followed by reverse transcription into cDNA, which acted as the sequencing template. Clones were sequenced by immunoSEQ multiplex PCR, and TCRdb holds only the in-frame ones, with some missing. The sample includes tens of thousands of clones, 70% to 85% of them seen just once. Treatment defined: oral pan-JAK inhibitor, 5-10 mg twice daily. The sample here was CD8+ T cells sorted from blood, taken around week 44, from a patient treated with tofacitinib. Receptors were obtained from a human donor with alopecia areata.

The V and J genes are TRBV11-2 and TRBJ2-7, with 9 nucleotides matching TRBD1. Germline lookup yields CDR1 SGHAT and CDR2 FQNNGV. The CDR3 is 14 residues long. V lost 4 bases to trimming and J lost 3 bases; unmatched junction nucleotides: 4. CDR3 sequence (DNA): TGTGCCAGCAGCTCCTCGACAGGGGGCTACGAGCAGTACTTC. Amino acid sequence: CASSSSTGGYEQYF.

This clone was seen only a few times. In nucleotides, the CDR3 is TGTGCCAGCAGACCCGGGACTAGCTACGAGCAGTACTTC. This translates into CASRPGTSYEQYF. The J gene is TRBJ2-7, the V gene TRBV2; 8 bases are shared with TRBD2. V shed 6 bases, J shed 3 bases, and the junction held 4 bases outside the gene matches. From germline, CDR1 is SNHLY and CDR2 FYNNEI. The length of the CDR3 is 13 residues.

The genes are TRBV11-1 and TRBJ2-2; 10 nucleotides align to TRBD1. Trimming cost V 4 bases and J 4 bases; bases outside gene matches: 9. This CDR3 is built from 17 residues. From germline, CDR1 is SGHAT and CDR2 FQDESV (reference sequence). Here the CDR3 DNA reads TGTGCCAGCAGCTCCCTCACCGGGACAGGGGCCACCGGGGAGCTGTTTTTT. Translation gives CASSSLTGTGATGELFF. The full variable domain, completed using reference TRBV11-1 and TRBJ2-2, is EAEVAQSPRYKITEKSQAVAFWCDPISGHATLYWYRQILGQGPELLVQFQDESVVDDSQLPKDRFSAERLKGVDSTLKIQPAELGDSAMYLCASSSLTGTGATGELFFGEGSRLTVL.

CDR3 sequence (DNA): TGTGCCAGCAGTCGAGGAGTATGGGAAGCTTTCTTT. This codes for CASSRGVWEAFF. The V call is TRBV2, the J call TRBJ1-1, with no clear D. CDR3 length: 12 residues. The V and J ends lost 5 bases and 8 bases respectively, with 12 bases between them. Germline lookup yields CDR1 SNHLY and CDR2 FYNNEI.

This clone turned up a few times. CDR3 nucleotides: TGTGCCTGGAGTATGACAGGGACCACTGAAGCTTTCTTT. Protein sequence: CAWSMTGTTEAFF. This sequence joins TRBV30 and TRBJ1-1; 7 bases map to TRBD1. Germline V CDR1 and CDR2: GTSNPN, SVGIG (reference sequence). This CDR3 is 13 amino acids long. The junction had 4 bases not matched to a gene; V was cut back by 2 bases and J by 4 bases. The whole variable domain, filled in from reference TRBV30 and TRBJ1-1, reads SQTIHQWPATLVQPVGSPLSLECTVEGTSNPNLYWYRQAAGRGLQLLFYSVGIGQISSEVPQNLSASRPQDRQFILSSKKLLLSDSGFYLCAWSMTGTTEAFFGQGTRLTVV.

The chain carries TRBV2 and TRBJ2-3, with 8 bases fitting TRBD1. V lost 0 bases, J lost 2 bases, and 7 bases stayed unmatched. Germline-derived CDR1 and CDR2 are SNHLY and FYNNEI. The CDR3 consists of 17 residues. CDR3 nucleotide sequence: TGTGCCAGCAGTGAAGCAGGAGGACAGGGCGACACAGATACGCAGTATTTT. It translates to CASSEAGGQGDTDTQYF.

The CDR3 coding sequence is TGTGCCAGCAGCCTCGGACCCTCCTACGAGCAGTACTTC. Its translation: CASSLGPSYEQYF. The V gene is TRBV7-7, the J gene TRBJ2-7; D is ambiguous. Germline V gene lookup returns CDR1 SSHAT and CDR2 FNYEAQ (reference sequence). V gave up 5 bases and J gave up 0 bases, with 8 bases separating them. The CDR3 sequence is 13 residues long.

The chain couples TRBV11-3 to TRBJ2-3; 13 nucleotides match TRBD2. CDR3 length equals 19 residues. V gave up 0 bases and J gave up 2 bases; unmatched junction bases: 8. Germline CDR1 SGHNT, CDR2 YENEEA. CDR3 in amino acids: CASSLEGLAGPVFTDTQYF. The CDR3 DNA sequence: TGTGCCAGCAGCTTAGAGGGACTAGCGGGGCCGGTATTCACAGATACGCAGTATTTT.

CDR3 DNA: TGCGCCAGCAGCTTGACAGGGGGCGGCTCGGCGCCTGAAGCTTTCTTT. Residues: CASSLTGGGSAPEAFF. This chain connects TRBV5-1 to TRBJ1-1; 9 bases match TRBD1. The germline CDR1 and CDR2 sequences are SGHRS and YFSETQ. After removal of 1 base from V and 6 bases from J, the junction contained 10 bases not matched to a gene. The CDR3 loop spans 16 amino acids.

The rearrangement joins TRBV4-1 to TRBJ2-7, with 7 bases fitting TRBD1. Germline V lookup: CDR1 MGHRA, CDR2 YSYEKL. The CDR3 covers 16 residues. V lost 4 bases to trimming and J lost 0 bases; unmatched junction nucleotides: 9. CDR3 region: CASSPATGEPSYEQYF. CDR3 bases: TGCGCCAGCAGCCCCGCTACAGGGGAACCCTCCTACGAGCAGTACTTC.

V gene TRBV30 combines with J gene TRBJ1-1; unclear D gene. The CDR3 is made up of 13 amino acids. CDR1 is GTSNPN and CDR2 is SVGIG in the germline V gene (reference sequence). Trimming left V 0 bases short and J 5 bases short, with 10 bases between. DNA of the CDR3: TGTGCCTGGAGTGTATCATCGGGGACTGAAGCTTTCTTT. Protein sequence: CAWSVSSGTEAFF.